The source of this TCR beta chain is a study of cytomegalovirus exposure and HLA in healthy donors. Study outcomes and limitations: A later analysis linked a missense DCLRE1C variant to TCR beta V- and J-gene trimming. In vitro testing confirmed a few CMV-associated chains as specific for CMV antigens. TCR association rates varied by HLA locus in a later analysis, with DRB1 highest and HLA-C lowest.

Amplification used 60 Vbeta primers and 13 Jbeta primers. Sequenced by immunoSEQ multiplex PCR; TCRdb stores in-frame clones only, minus some. The data hold fewer than 200,000 clones, with 65% to 85% observed a single time. As for this clone: Its antigen is unidentified.

The V end was cut by 1 base, the J end by 5 bases, with 14 bases between. Germline assignment: CDR1 SGHTA and CDR2 FQGTGA. The CDR3 totals 15 residues. The sample comprised PBMCs. This clonotype was obtained from a woman in her twenties or thirties in good health and CMV-seropositive. This rearrangement joins TRBV7-3 to TRBJ2-5; D is possibly TRBD2 (7 bases). Written as DNA, the CDR3 is TGTGCCAGCAGCTTAATGGGGGGGCTAGCGGAGACCCAGTACTTC. It yields the protein CASSLMGGLAETQYF.